The T cell receptor beta chain described here comes from a study of shared clonotypes between healthy human individuals. The CDR3 consists of 12 residues. Trimming removed 1 base from V and 5 bases from J, with 6 bases in between. Per germline, CDR1 SGHDN and CDR2 FVKESK. Naive-designated CD8 cells lacked CD45RO, were positively enriched for CCR7, and omitted terminally differentiated effector memory CD45RA+ cells. All the donors were Caucasian adults who lived in Nashville, Tennessee. Concerning this clone: Other DNA sequences from this sample encode an identical CDR3 as well.

Data came from immunoSEQ multiplex PCR; TCRdb stores just in-frame clones and leaves some out. The sample holds about 2.1 million clones, 80% to 95% seen once. The receptor was isolated from a man aged 18-30 years in good health. Some clones in this sample may be carry-over from other donors' samples. The specimen sequenced was naive CD8+ T cells from PBMCs. The chain is built from TRBV14 and TRBJ2-7; D not certain. CDR3 loop: CASSQVLNEQYF. The CDR3 DNA reads as TGTGCCAGCAGCCAAGTATTAAACGAGCAGTACTTC.